The 27 T cell receptor beta chains listed next were all sequenced from one sample in a study of blood T cell repertoires in COVID-19 (dated by TCRdb to about 2020). Library creation used the immunoSEQ multiplex PCR assay. TCRdb re-hosts the immuneACCESS table, in-frame sequences only. Its copies lack some clones; in the studies checked, an unresolved V gene accounts for under half of them, and the cause for the rest is not known. For this sample there are about 270,000 clones; around 82% appear just once. The ten largest clonotypes hold roughly 3.1% of the sample. Sequenced material: peripheral blood. Receptors were obtained from a woman under 30 with acute or convalescent COVID-19.

The chain employs TRBV14 and TRBJ2-2; no reliable D call. The V end was cut by 8 bases, the J end by 2 bases, with 12 bases between. In germline, CDR1 is SGHDN, CDR2 FVKESK. The CDR3 is 14 amino acids. CDR3 protein: CASGVTVNTGELFF. As DNA, the CDR3 is TGTGCCAGCGGCGTAACAGTTAACACCGGGGAGCTGTTTTTT. Together with reference TRBV14 and TRBJ2-2, the CDR3 gives the full variable domain: EAGVTQFPSHSVIEKGQTVTLRCDPISGHDNLYWYRRVMGKEIKFLLHFVKESKQDESGMPNNRFLAERTGGTYSTLKVQPAELEDSGVYFCASGVTVNTGELFFGEGSRLTVL.

The chain is built from TRBV4-3 and TRBJ1-6; 7 bases are a match to TRBD1. Germline CDR1 LGHNA, CDR2 YSLEER. The ends lost 5 bases at V and 8 bases at J; junction bases unmatched: 6. The length of the CDR3 is 14 residues. Here the CDR3 reads CASSMNRGYSPLHF. The CDR3 DNA is TGCGCCAGCAGCATGAACAGGGGTTATTCACCCCTCCACTTT.

The V and J genes are TRBV15 and TRBJ2-7; no reliable D call. The CDR3 contains 12 residues. The germline CDR1 and CDR2 sequences are LNHNV and YYDKDF (reference sequence). Between the trimmed V and J ends, which lost 5 bases and 4 bases, there was a span of 9 bases. The CDR3 is CATSGYTYEQYF. The CDR3, as DNA: TGTGCCACCAGCGGTTACACATACGAGCAGTACTTC.

V is TRBV10-2 and J is TRBJ2-1; 10 bases match TRBD2. CDR1 is WSHSY and CDR2 is SAAADI in the germline V gene. V dropped 10 bases and J dropped 5; count of bases not matched to a gene: 5. The CDR3 is 13 residues long. This CDR3 is CAIGTSANNEQFF. The CDR3 coding sequence is TGCGCCATCGGGACTAGCGCTAACAATGAGCAGTTCTTC.

This clone was picked up one time. The chain employs TRBV9 and TRBJ2-7; 10 positions agree with TRBD2. The germline V gene encodes CDR1 SGDLS and CDR2 YYNGEE. The V and J ends lost 0 bases and 5 bases, in that order; junction bases with no gene match: 14. This CDR3 has 18 amino acids. The CDR3 sequence: CASSVATGLAGVSDEQYF. In DNA, the CDR3 is TGTGCCAGCAGCGTAGCGACTGGGCTAGCGGGAGTTTCGGACGAGCAGTACTTC.

The rearrangement joins TRBV2 to TRBJ2-1; 16 nucleotides agree with TRBD2. V was clipped by 6 bases and J by 7 bases; unmatched bases: 9. The CDR3 covers 17 residues. Germline V gene data show CDR1 as SNHLY and CDR2 as FYNNEI. The CDR3 is CASSGTSGRARVNEQFF. CDR3 bases: TGTGCCAGCAGCGGGACTAGCGGGAGGGCCAGGGTGAATGAGCAGTTCTTC.

CDR3 in DNA: TGTGCCAGCAGCCTCAGGGTTTTAAATGGCTACACCTTC. This encodes CASSLRVLNGYTF. The chain uses TRBV12-3 or TRBV12-4 and TRBJ1-2; D perhaps matches TRBD1 (5 bases). The CDR3 extends over 13 amino acids. V shed 6 bases and J shed 6 bases, with 14 bases lying between them.

The CDR3 bases are TGTGCCAGCCCGCCGGGACAGGGATACAATGAGCAGTTCTTC. Translated: CASPPGQGYNEQFF. V is TRBV2 and J is TRBJ2-1; 9 bases line up with TRBD1. Losses at the gene ends were 8 bases for V and 4 bases for J; bases not matched to a gene: 6. Per the germline V gene, CDR1 is SNHLY and CDR2 is FYNNEI. The CDR3 is 14 residues long.

This chain connects TRBV27 to TRBJ1-6, with a weak D call TRBD1 (5 bases). CDR1 and CDR2 from the germline V gene are MNHEY and SMNVEV (reference sequence). The CDR3 consists of 14 residues. The V gene lost 6 bases and the J gene lost 3 bases, with 9 bases spanning the gap. CDR3 bases: TGTGCCAGCAGCCTGGGGCTCTATAATTCACCCCTCCACTTT. Protein: CASSLGLYNSPLHF.

V usage is TRBV13 and J usage is TRBJ2-5; 11 bases are a match to TRBD2. The CDR3 extends over 15 amino acids. Germline CDR1 PRHDT, CDR2 FYEKMQ (reference sequence). V dropped 2 bases and J dropped 3; count of bases not matched to a gene: 2. This CDR3 reads CASSLLAGGKETQYF. In DNA, the CDR3 is TGTGCCAGCAGCTTATTAGCGGGAGGGAAAGAGACCCAGTACTTC.

The chain uses TRBV14 and TRBJ1-3, with 10 bases identical to TRBD1. Germline CDR1 and CDR2: SGHDN and FVKESK. The CDR3 contains 15 residues. Trimming removed 2 bases from V and 5 bases from J; junction bases left unmatched: 3. CDR3 region: CASSQRTGGRNTIYF. Written as DNA, the CDR3 is TGTGCCAGCAGCCAAAGGACAGGGGGTAGAAACACCATATATTTT.

This clone was found a few times. The CDR3 nucleotides are TGCGCCAGCAGCCCCAGGGGACGGAGCTACAATGAGCAGTTCTTC. Residues: CASSPRGRSYNEQFF. This rearrangement joins TRBV4-3 to TRBJ2-1, with a tentative D call TRBD1 (6 bases). Trimming shortened V by 4 bases and J by 3 bases, and 13 bases separated the two germline ends. Germline CDR1 is LGHNA and CDR2 is YSLEER. The CDR3 is made up of 15 amino acids.

The J gene is TRBJ2-2, the V gene TRBV6-2 or TRBV6-3; the D is unclear. Germline V lookup: CDR1 MNHEY, CDR2 SVGEGT. The CDR3 covers 17 residues. The V end lost 6 bases, the J end lost 0 bases, and 17 bases lay between the germline ends. CDR3 sequence reads: CASSHPLGPANTGELFF. The DNA for the CDR3 is TGTGCCAGCAGCCACCCTTTGGGCCCGGCGAACACCGGGGAGCTGTTTTTT.

This clone was seen just once. This chain connects TRBV30 to TRBJ2-1; no clear D. Germline CDR1 is GTSNPN and CDR2 is SVGIG (reference sequence). Trimming cost V 0 bases and J 2 bases, with 8 bases left between them. The CDR3 contains 14 residues. The CDR3 DNA sequence: TGTGCCTGGAGTGTCGGTTCCACCTACAATGAGCAGTTCTTC. Translating it yields CAWSVGSTYNEQFF.

This clone has a handful of counts. The chain has TRBV29-1 and TRBJ2-7, with TRBD1 matching over 10 bases. Germline CDR1 SQVTM, CDR2 ANQGSEA. V was clipped by 4 bases and J by 9 bases; unmatched bases: 12. This CDR3 has 14 amino acids. For the CDR3, the DNA is TGCAGCGTTGTACCGGGACAGGGGTTTGGTGTGCAGTACTTC. Protein: CSVVPGQGFGVQYF.

The chain couples TRBV3-1 (or the pseudogene TRBV3-2) to TRBJ1-4, with TRBD1 as a possible D gene (6 bases). The CDR3 runs 14 residues. CDR1 is LGHDT, CDR2 YNNKEL, per germline (reference sequence). Trimming took off 7 bases at V and 6 bases at J, with 15 bases between the two ends. This CDR3 is CASNSRGSHEKLFF. The CDR3 DNA is TGTGCCAGCAACTCAAGGGGGTCCCATGAAAAACTGTTTTTT.

The chain links TRBV5-1 to TRBJ2-1, with D tentatively TRBD1 (7 bases). Germline values: CDR1 SGHRS, CDR2 YFSETQ. The V end lost 4 bases, the J end lost 1 base, and 12 bases lay between the germline ends. The CDR3 totals 15 residues. The CDR3 sequence: CASSPEGQSYNEQFF. The CDR3 DNA reads TGCGCCAGCAGCCCGGAGGGACAGTCCTACAATGAGCAGTTCTTC. The full variable domain, completed using reference TRBV5-1 and TRBJ2-1, is KAGVTQTPRYLIKTRGQQVTLSCSPISGHRSVSWYQQTPGQGLQFLFEYFSETQRNKGNFPGRFSGRQFSNSRSEMNVSTLELGDSALYLCASSPEGQSYNEQFFGPGTRLTVL.

This sequence joins TRBV10-1 and TRBJ2-7; 7 bases are shared with TRBD1. V lost 5 bases and J lost 6; bases outside the gene matches: 10. CDR1 and CDR2 (germline): WNHNN, SYGVQD (reference sequence). The CDR3 sequence is 14 residues long. The CDR3, as DNA: TGCGCCAGCAGTCCTACAGGGGTTGTAGGCGAGCAGTACTTC. Translating it yields CASSPTGVVGEQYF.

This chain connects TRBV27 to TRBJ2-3, with 7 bases matching TRBD2. Germline V gene sequence: CDR1 MNHEY, CDR2 SMNVEV (reference sequence). Trimming at V came to 4 bases and at J to 13 bases, leaving 5 bases not matched to a gene. The CDR3 is 11 amino acids. The CDR3 sequence is CASSSGLVEYF. DNA for the CDR3: TGTGCCAGCAGTTCCGGACTAGTGGAGTATTTT.

This clone was seen just once. The gene calls are TRBV19 and TRBJ1-3; D is perhaps TRBD1 (5 bases). From germline, CDR1 is LNHDA and CDR2 SQIVND (reference sequence). The CDR3 length is 17 residues. V was cut by 0 bases and J by 0 bases, with 12 bases left in between. For the CDR3, the DNA is TGTGCCAGTAGTATAGATGGGGCCCCAAGCTCTGGAAACACCATATATTTT. It yields the protein CASSIDGAPSSGNTIYF.

The gene calls are TRBV19 and TRBJ1-5; TRBD1 agrees at 10 bases. CDR3 length equals 16 residues. Germline assignment: CDR1 LNHDA and CDR2 SQIVND (reference sequence). V lost 1 base to trimming and J lost 0 bases; unmatched junction nucleotides: 0. The CDR3: CASSIGQGASNQPQHF. CDR3 sequence (DNA): TGTGCCAGTAGTATAGGACAGGGGGCTAGCAATCAGCCCCAGCATTTT.

The genes are TRBV27 and TRBJ2-7; 14 bases align to TRBD2. After removal of 7 bases from V and 3 bases from J, the junction contained 5 bases not matched to a gene. CDR3 length: 15 amino acids. Germline lookup yields CDR1 MNHEY and CDR2 SMNVEV (reference sequence). The chain's CDR3 is CASTSGTSGSYEQYF. DNA of the CDR3: TGTGCCAGCACCTCCGGGACTAGCGGGAGCTACGAGCAGTACTTC.

V gene TRBV28 combines with J gene TRBJ2-5; TRBD1 is a possible D gene (5 bases). This CDR3 region has 14 residues. Trimming pared 6 bases from V and 1 base from J, leaving 12 bases between. Germline CDR1 is MDHEN and CDR2 is SYDVKM. As DNA, the CDR3 is TGTGCCAGCAGCCGCCAGGGTGCCCAAGAGACCCAGTACTTC. Amino acid sequence: CASSRQGAQETQYF.

In this sample, this clone turned up once. The genes are TRBV30 and TRBJ1-6; D is ambiguous. The V end lost 2 bases, the J end lost 10 bases, and 15 bases lay between the germline ends. The CDR3 spans 14 residues. Germline V gives CDR1 GTSNPN, CDR2 SVGIG (reference sequence). CDR3 protein: CAWSLGLGASPLHF. The CDR3 region has the DNA TGTGCCTGGAGTTTAGGCCTCGGAGCATCACCCCTCCACTTT.

This clone was observed a handful of times. J is TRBJ1-2 and V is TRBV5-1, with TRBD1 matching 8 bases. Germline assignment: CDR1 SGHRS and CDR2 YFSETQ. This CDR3 is built from 16 residues. V shed 4 bases and J 8 bases; nucleotides not matched to a gene: 16. CDR3 coding DNA: TGCGCCAGCAGCCGGCAGGAACAGGGGGAAAGCAAGGGCTACACCTTC. Amino acids: CASSRQEQGESKGYTF.

V is TRBV6-6 and J is TRBJ1-2; D might be TRBD1 (6 bases). Germline V gene sequence: CDR1 MNHNY, CDR2 SVGAGI (reference sequence). Trimming pared 6 bases from V and 1 base from J, leaving 15 bases between. CDR3 length equals 15 residues. In nucleotides, the CDR3 is TGTGCCAGCAGACTCCAGGGGCAAAGTAACTATGGCTACACCTTC. Translated, it gives CASRLQGQSNYGYTF.

The chain combines TRBV5-1 with TRBJ1-1; TRBD1 aligns across 9 bases. The germline gives CDR1 SGHRS, CDR2 YFSETQ. Germline trimming cut 6 bases from V and 8 bases from J; bases unmatched to any gene: 8. CDR3 length: 13 amino acids. CDR3 sequence (DNA): TGCGCCAGCACCTACACAGGGGGCGCGGAAGCTTTCTTT. Encoded protein: CASTYTGGAEAFF. Looking up the rest from reference TRBV5-1 and TRBJ1-1 gives the full variable domain: KAGVTQTPRYLIKTRGQQVTLSCSPISGHRSVSWYQQTPGQGLQFLFEYFSETQRNKGNFPGRFSGRQFSNSRSEMNVSTLELGDSALYLCASTYTGGAEAFFGQGTRLTVV.